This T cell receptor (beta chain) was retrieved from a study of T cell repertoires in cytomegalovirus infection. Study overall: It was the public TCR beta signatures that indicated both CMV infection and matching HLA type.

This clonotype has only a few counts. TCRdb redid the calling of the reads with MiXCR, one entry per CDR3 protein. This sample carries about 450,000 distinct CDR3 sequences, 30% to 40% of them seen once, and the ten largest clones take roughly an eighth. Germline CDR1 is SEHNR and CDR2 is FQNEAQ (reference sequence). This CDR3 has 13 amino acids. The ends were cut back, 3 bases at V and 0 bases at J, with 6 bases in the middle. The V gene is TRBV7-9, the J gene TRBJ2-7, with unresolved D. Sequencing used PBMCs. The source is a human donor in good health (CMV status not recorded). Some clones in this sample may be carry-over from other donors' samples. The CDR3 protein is CASSLMGSYEQYF. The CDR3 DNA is TGTGCCAGCAGCTTGATGGGCTCCTACGAGCAGTACTTC.